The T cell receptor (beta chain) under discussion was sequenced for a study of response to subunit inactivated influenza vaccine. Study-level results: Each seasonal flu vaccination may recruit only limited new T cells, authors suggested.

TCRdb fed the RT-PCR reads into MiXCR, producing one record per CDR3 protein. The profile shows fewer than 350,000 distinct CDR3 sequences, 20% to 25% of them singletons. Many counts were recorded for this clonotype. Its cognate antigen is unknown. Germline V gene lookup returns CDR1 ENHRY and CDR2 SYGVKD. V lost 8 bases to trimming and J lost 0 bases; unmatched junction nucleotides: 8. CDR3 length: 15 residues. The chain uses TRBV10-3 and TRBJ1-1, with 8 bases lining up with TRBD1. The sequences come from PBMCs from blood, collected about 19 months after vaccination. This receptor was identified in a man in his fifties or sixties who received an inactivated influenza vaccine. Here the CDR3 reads CAIAGQGGMNTEAFF. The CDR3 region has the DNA TGTGCCATCGCCGGACAGGGAGGTATGAACACTGAAGCTTTCTTT.